This section outlines one T cell receptor beta chain sequence together with its context. The data derive from a study of blood T cell repertoires in COVID-19. Study at large: The study drew acute and convalescent COVID-19 samples from the United States, Italy and Spain. Sample material is recorded as cDNA or gDNA derived from T cells, B-cell-depleted T cells, or PBMCs.

Authors' analysis steps: Nucleated cell counts were estimated from reference gene primer amplification. Profiling relied on immunoSEQ multiplex PCR, and the TCRdb table lists in-frame clones only, not all of them. The DNA was the basis for D and trimming; V, J and clone size are from that table. The data contain 45,000 to 65,000 clones, approximately 86% of them singletons. V dropped 0 bases and J dropped 10 bases, with 14 bases sitting between them. CDR3 length equals 14 residues. Looked up from germline, CDR1 is SGDLS and CDR2 is YYNGEE. The receptor was isolated from a man aged 40-49 years with acute or convalescent COVID-19. Sequenced input: peripheral blood. V gene TRBV9 combines with J gene TRBJ2-1; no definite D call. The CDR3 coding sequence is TGTGCCAGCAGCGTAGACCCCTCGCCCAGGGAGCAGTTCTTC. This codes for CASSVDPSPREQFF.